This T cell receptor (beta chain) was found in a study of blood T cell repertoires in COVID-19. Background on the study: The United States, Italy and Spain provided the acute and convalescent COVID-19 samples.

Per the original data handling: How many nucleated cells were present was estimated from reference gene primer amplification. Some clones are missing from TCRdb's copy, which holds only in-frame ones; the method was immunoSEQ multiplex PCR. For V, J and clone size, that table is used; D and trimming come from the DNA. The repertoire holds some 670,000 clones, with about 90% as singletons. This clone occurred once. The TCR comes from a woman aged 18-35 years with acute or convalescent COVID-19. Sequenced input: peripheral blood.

The CDR3 region has the DNA TGTGCCAGCAGCCAGACCGACAGGGGGAATCAGCCCCAGCATTTT. This sequence encodes CASSQTDRGNQPQHF. The chain is built from TRBV7-9 and TRBJ1-5; 9 positions match TRBD1. Per germline, CDR1 SEHNR and CDR2 FQNEAQ (reference sequence). With V trimmed by 5 bases and J by 4 bases, 6 bases remained unmatched. The CDR3 runs to 15 residues.